What follows are 10 T cell receptor beta chains derived from one specimen sequenced in a study. Clones were sequenced by immunoSEQ multiplex PCR, and TCRdb holds only the in-frame ones, with some missing. Among 55,000 to 70,000 clones listed, 85% to 95% were seen once. The sequencing input was PBMCs. The receptors come from a man aged 40-49 years with rheumatoid arthritis.

This chain links TRBV2 with TRBJ1-5; 7 bases fit TRBD1. This CDR3 has 14 amino acids. V shed 4 bases and J 7 bases; nucleotides not matched to a gene: 7. CDR1 is SNHLY and CDR2 is FYNNEI in the germline V gene. The CDR3 DNA is TGTGCCAGCAGTGTACAGGGGATTCAGCAGCCCCAGCATTTT. Translation: CASSVQGIQQPQHF.

The chain uses TRBV5-1 and TRBJ1-1; possible D gene TRBD1, 5 bases. The CDR3 runs to 15 residues. Germline V gene sequence: CDR1 SGHRS, CDR2 YFSETQ. V lost 0 bases, J lost 1 base, and 10 bases lay in between. The CDR3 nucleotides are TGCGCCAGCAGCTTGGAGGGGAGCAAGAACACTGAAGCTTTCTTT. Protein sequence: CASSLEGSKNTEAFF.

The chain links TRBV27 to TRBJ1-2; tentative D call: TRBD1 (5 bases). CDR1 MNHEY and CDR2 SMNVEV come from the germline V gene (reference sequence). The CDR3 has 14 amino acids. V was trimmed by 1 base and J by 3 bases, leaving 9 bases between them. CDR3 residues: CASSLFGRDYGYTF. The DNA for the CDR3 is TGTGCCAGCAGTTTATTCGGCAGGGACTATGGCTACACCTTC.

The rearrangement joins TRBV28 to TRBJ2-3; 9 positions agree with TRBD2. This CDR3 is 16 amino acids long. V shed 5 bases, J shed 6 bases, and the junction held 12 bases outside the gene matches. CDR1 and CDR2 (germline): MDHEN, SYDVKM. The CDR3 is CASSPHRGGRGDTQYF. CDR3 bases: TGTGCCAGCAGTCCCCATCGGGGCGGGAGGGGCGATACGCAGTATTTT.

The J gene is TRBJ2-5, the V gene TRBV6-5; 8 bases are shared with TRBD2. The germline V gene has CDR1 MNHEY and CDR2 SVGAGI. The CDR3 has 14 residues. The V segment lost 2 bases and the J segment 7 bases; nucleotides outside the gene matches: 6. The CDR3 here is CASSYPPGRGTQYF. The CDR3 bases are TGTGCCAGCAGTTACCCTCCCGGGAGGGGGACCCAGTACTTC.

This chain connects TRBV2 to TRBJ1-3; D is unclear. Trimming removed 1 base from V and 0 bases from J, with 10 bases in between. In germline, CDR1 is SNHLY, CDR2 FYNNEI. The CDR3 spans 16 residues. Here the CDR3 reads CASSEGGASSGNTIYF. CDR3 DNA: TGTGCCAGCAGTGAAGGTGGCGCCAGCTCTGGAAACACCATATATTTT. The whole variable domain, filled in from reference TRBV2 and TRBJ1-3, reads EPEVTQTPSHQVTQMGQEVILRCVPISNHLYFYWYRQILGQKVEFLVSFYNNEISEKSEIFDDQFSVERPDGSNFTLKIRSTKLEDSAMYFCASSEGGASSGNTIYFGEGSWLTVV.

This clone was recorded once. The V call is TRBV10-3, the J call TRBJ2-7, with 9 bases identical to TRBD2. Trimming removed 0 bases from V and 0 bases from J; junction bases left unmatched: 6. The germline V gene has CDR1 ENHRY and CDR2 SYGVKD. The CDR3 contains 17 residues. The CDR3 sequence: CAISESIWTSVSYEQYF. The CDR3 DNA is TGTGCCATCAGTGAGTCGATTTGGACTAGCGTCTCCTACGAGCAGTACTTC.

This chain joins TRBV6-5 and TRBJ2-1; D assignment may be TRBD1 or TRBD2 (5 bases each). The CDR3 is 15 amino acids. Trimming removed 6 bases from V and 2 bases from J, with 14 bases in between. Germline loops: CDR1 MNHEY, CDR2 SVGAGI. CDR3 bases: TGTGCCAGCAGCCGACGGGACCCCGCCTACAATGAGCAGTTCTTC. Amino acid sequence: CASSRRDPAYNEQFF.

V usage is TRBV29-1 and J usage is TRBJ2-3; no firm D call. This CDR3 has 14 amino acids. Per germline, CDR1 SQVTM and CDR2 ANQGSEA. V was trimmed by 7 bases and J by 1 base, leaving 15 bases between them. CDR3 region: CSATKSFRTDTQYF. The CDR3 nucleotides are TGCAGCGCTACAAAGTCGTTCCGCACAGATACGCAGTATTTT.

This chain uses TRBV7-9 with TRBJ1-5; 10 nucleotides line up with TRBD1. The CDR3 covers 16 residues. J lost 3 bases, V lost 4 bases, and 6 bases had no gene match. Germline V gene data show CDR1 as SEHNR and CDR2 as FQNEAQ (reference sequence). The CDR3 loop reads CASSSSGTGVNQPQHF. In DNA, the CDR3 is TGTGCCAGCAGCTCCTCCGGGACAGGGGTCAATCAGCCCCAGCATTTT.